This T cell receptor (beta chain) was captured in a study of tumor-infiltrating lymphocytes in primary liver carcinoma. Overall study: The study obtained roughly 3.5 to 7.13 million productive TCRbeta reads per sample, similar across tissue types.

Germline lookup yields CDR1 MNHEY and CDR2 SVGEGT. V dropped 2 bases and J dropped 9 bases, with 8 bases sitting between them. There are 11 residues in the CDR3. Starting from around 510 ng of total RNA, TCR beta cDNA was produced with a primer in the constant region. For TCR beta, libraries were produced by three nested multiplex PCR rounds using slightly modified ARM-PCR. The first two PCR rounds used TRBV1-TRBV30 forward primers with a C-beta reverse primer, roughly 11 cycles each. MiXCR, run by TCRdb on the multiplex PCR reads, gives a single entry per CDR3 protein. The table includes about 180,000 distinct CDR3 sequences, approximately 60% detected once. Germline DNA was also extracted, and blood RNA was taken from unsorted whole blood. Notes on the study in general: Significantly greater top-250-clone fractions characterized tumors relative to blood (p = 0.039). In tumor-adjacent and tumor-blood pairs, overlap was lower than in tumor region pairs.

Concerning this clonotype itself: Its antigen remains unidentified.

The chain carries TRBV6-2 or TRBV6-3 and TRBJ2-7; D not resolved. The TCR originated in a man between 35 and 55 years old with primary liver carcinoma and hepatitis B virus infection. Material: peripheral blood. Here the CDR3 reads CASSYDTGQYF. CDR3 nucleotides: TGTGCCAGCAGTTACGATACCGGGCAGTACTTC.